One and the same sample provided the 15 T cell receptor beta chains below, sequenced in a study of blood T cell repertoires in COVID-19. Here immunoSEQ multiplex PCR was the method, and the copy in TCRdb shows in-frame clones only, minus some. The data show about 160,000 clones, approximately 82% seen once. The sequenced sample consisted of peripheral blood. These receptors were collected from a woman of 80 years or more with active or convalescent COVID-19.

The chain employs TRBV19 and TRBJ2-1; perhaps TRBD2 as D (5 bases). Germline CDR1 reads LNHDA; CDR2 reads SQIVND (reference sequence). The CDR3 spans 13 residues. V lost 5 bases, J lost 9 bases, and 14 bases lay in between. The DNA of the CDR3 is TGTGCCAGTAGTGTCCGGGAAACGACTGAGCAGTTCTTC. This codes for CASSVRETTEQFF.

The chain couples TRBV5-8 to TRBJ1-1; 7 bases line up with TRBD1. The CDR3 loop spans 14 amino acids. V gave up 0 bases and J gave up 5 bases; unmatched junction bases: 4. Germline assignment: CDR1 SGHTS and CDR2 YDEGEE. This CDR3 is CASSLASRGTEAFF. In DNA, the CDR3 is TGTGCCAGCAGCTTGGCATCCAGGGGGACTGAAGCTTTCTTT. Supplemented by reference TRBV5-8 and TRBJ1-1, the full variable domain reads EAGVTQSPTHLIKTRGQQATLRCSPISGHTSVYWYQQALGLGLQFLLWYDEGEERNRGNFPPRFSGRQFPNYSSELNVNALELEDSALYLCASSLASRGTEAFFGQGTRLTVV.

This chain joins TRBV12-3 or TRBV12-4 and TRBJ2-5; 7 bases are shared with TRBD2. With V trimmed by 6 bases and J by 5 bases, 3 bases remained unmatched. There are 12 residues in the CDR3. The CDR3 loop reads CASSRDYETQYF. The CDR3 DNA sequence: TGTGCCAGCAGCAGGGACTATGAGACCCAGTACTTC.

This clone was picked up a small number of times. The same CDR3 can be traced to other DNA sequences in this sample. The CDR3: CASSLGPQETQYF. The CDR3 region has the DNA TGCGCCAGCAGCTTGGGGCCCCAAGAGACCCAGTACTTC. The chain couples TRBV5-1 to TRBJ2-5; D is unclear. The CDR3 spans 13 residues. CDR1 is SGHRS and CDR2 is YFSETQ in the germline V gene. The germline V and J ends were trimmed by 0 bases and 1 base, with 4 bases remaining between them.

V usage is TRBV15 and J usage is TRBJ1-4; D gene ambiguous. CDR3 length: 15 amino acids. The V gene lost 4 bases and the J gene lost 0 bases, with 9 bases spanning the gap. Germline V gene sequence: CDR1 LNHNV, CDR2 YYDKDF (reference sequence). CDR3 sequence: CATSKTVTTNEKLFF. CDR3 sequence (DNA): TGTGCCACCAGCAAAACAGTTACAACTAATGAAAAACTGTTTTTT.

The genes are TRBV6-6 and TRBJ2-7; 13 bases align to TRBD2. Germline V gene sequence: CDR1 MNHNY, CDR2 SVGAGI (reference sequence). V was clipped by 3 bases and J by 4 bases; unmatched bases: 6. The CDR3 is 16 residues long. The CDR3 loop reads CASSYRTSGGRYEQYF. The CDR3 DNA is TGTGCCAGCAGTTATCGGACTAGCGGGGGACGGTACGAGCAGTACTTC.

The gene calls are TRBV5-1 and TRBJ2-2; the match to TRBD1 covers 7 bases. Trimming at V came to 4 bases and at J to 0 bases, leaving 6 bases not matched to a gene. The CDR3 is 16 amino acids. The germline V gene has CDR1 SGHRS and CDR2 YFSETQ. This CDR3 reads CASSPLTGSNTGELFF. CDR3 DNA: TGCGCCAGCAGCCCCTTGACAGGGTCGAACACCGGGGAGCTGTTTTTT.

This chain joins TRBV19 and TRBJ2-1; weak D call: TRBD1 (5 bases). The CDR3 contains 14 residues. V lost 9 bases and J 6 bases, leaving 18 bases between the germline ends. Germline V CDR1 and CDR2: LNHDA, SQIVND (reference sequence). CDR3 residues: CASQDKRGVNEQFF. The CDR3 nucleotides are TGTGCCAGCCAAGACAAAAGGGGCGTCAATGAGCAGTTCTTC.

The chain combines TRBV18 with TRBJ2-1; possibly TRBD1 for D (5 bases). V gave up 0 bases and J gave up 8 bases, with 11 bases separating them. Germline CDR1 reads KGHSH; CDR2 reads LQKENI. This CDR3 has 14 amino acids. The CDR3 protein is CASSPPMSRDEQFF. For the CDR3, the DNA is TGTGCCAGCTCACCACCCATGAGCAGGGATGAGCAGTTCTTC.

The chain joins TRBV11-2 to TRBJ1-2, with 8 bases aligning to TRBD1. The CDR3 is 14 residues long. V shed 2 bases, J shed 4 bases, and the junction held 3 bases outside the gene matches. From germline, CDR1 is SGHAT and CDR2 FQNNGV. In DNA form, the CDR3 reads TGTGCCAGCAGCTTACAGGGGGCGGGCTATGGCTACACCTTC. Translated: CASSLQGAGYGYTF.

This chain connects TRBV5-4 to TRBJ2-5; perhaps TRBD1 as D (6 bases). With 5 bases removed from V and 0 bases from J, the gap between germline ends came to 14 bases. The CDR3 contains 15 residues. Per the germline V gene, CDR1 is SGHNT and CDR2 is YYREEE (reference sequence). Here the CDR3 reads CASSSKQGYQETQYF. The CDR3 nucleotides are TGTGCCAGCAGTAGCAAGCAGGGGTACCAAGAGACCCAGTACTTC.

This clone came up once. Relative to the germline gene, one junction end is altered; a read error may explain this. This chain links TRBV18 with TRBJ1-2; a weak D match, TRBD1 (6 bases). CDR1 is KGHSH, CDR2 LQKENI, per germline. CDR3 length: 15 residues. The DNA for the CDR3 is TGTGCCACCTCAAAGGGACACGGTGGCGAGGGTGGCTACACCTTC. It translates to CATSKGHGGEGGYTF.

This clone was picked up one time. V and J are TRBV5-5 and TRBJ2-2, with TRBD1 as a possible D gene (5 bases). Trimming took off 0 bases at V and 1 base at J, with 7 bases between the two ends. CDR1 is SGHKS and CDR2 is YYEKEE in the germline V gene (reference sequence). The CDR3 sequence is 15 residues long. The CDR3 is CASSLEGWNTGELFF. For the CDR3, the DNA is TGTGCCAGCAGCTTGGAGGGGTGGAACACCGGGGAGCTGTTTTTT.

DNA of the CDR3: TGTGCCAGTAGTATGCGGCAGGGGGCTGCTAGCGGGAGAGACGAGCAGTACTTC. Translated, it gives CASSMRQGAASGRDEQYF. V is TRBV19 and J is TRBJ2-7; 10 positions agree with TRBD2. V lost 3 bases, J lost 5 bases, and 16 bases stayed unmatched. CDR1 LNHDA and CDR2 SQIVND come from the germline V gene (reference sequence). The CDR3 has 18 amino acids.

J is TRBJ2-1 and V is TRBV28, with 10 bases lining up with TRBD2. This CDR3 has 11 residues. Germline values: CDR1 MDHEN, CDR2 SYDVKM. V shed 11 bases and J 8 bases; nucleotides not matched to a gene: 3. The CDR3 DNA sequence: TGTGCCGCTAGCGGGAGACATGAGCAGTTCTTC. Translation gives CAASGRHEQFF.